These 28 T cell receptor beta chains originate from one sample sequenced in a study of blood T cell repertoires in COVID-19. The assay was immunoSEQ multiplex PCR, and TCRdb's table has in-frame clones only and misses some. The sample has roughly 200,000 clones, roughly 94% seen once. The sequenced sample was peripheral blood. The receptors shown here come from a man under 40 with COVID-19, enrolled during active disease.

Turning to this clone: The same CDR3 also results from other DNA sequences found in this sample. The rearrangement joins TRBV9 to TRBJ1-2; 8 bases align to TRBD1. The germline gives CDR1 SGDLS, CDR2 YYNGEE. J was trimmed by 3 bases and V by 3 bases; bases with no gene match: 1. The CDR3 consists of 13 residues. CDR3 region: CASSATGDYGYTF. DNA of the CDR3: TGTGCCAGCAGCGCGACAGGGGACTATGGCTACACCTTC. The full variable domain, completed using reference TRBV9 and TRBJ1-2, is DSGVTQTPKHLITATGQRVTLRCSPRSGDLSVYWYQQSLDQGLQFLIQYYNGEERAKGNILERFSAQQFPDLHSELNLSSLELGDSALYFCASSATGDYGYTFGSGTRLTVV.

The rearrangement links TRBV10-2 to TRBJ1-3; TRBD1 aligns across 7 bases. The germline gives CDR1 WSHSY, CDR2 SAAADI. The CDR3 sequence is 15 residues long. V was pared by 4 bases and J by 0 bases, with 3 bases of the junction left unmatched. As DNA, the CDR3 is TGCGCCAGCAGTGCGGACAGGAACTCTGGAAACACCATATATTTT. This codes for CASSADRNSGNTIYF.

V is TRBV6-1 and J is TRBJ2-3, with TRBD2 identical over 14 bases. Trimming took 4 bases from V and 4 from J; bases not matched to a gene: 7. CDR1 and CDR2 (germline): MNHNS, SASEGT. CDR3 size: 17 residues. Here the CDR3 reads CASSGLAGGRGADTQYF. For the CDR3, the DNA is TGTGCCAGCAGTGGACTAGCGGGGGGGCGAGGGGCAGATACGCAGTATTTT.

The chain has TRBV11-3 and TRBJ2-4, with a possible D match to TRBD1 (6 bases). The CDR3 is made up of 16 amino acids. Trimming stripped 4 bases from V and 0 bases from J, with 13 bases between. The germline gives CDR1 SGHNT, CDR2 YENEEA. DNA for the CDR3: TGTGCCAGCAGCTCCGGGACAAGACTAGCCAAAAACATTCAGTACTTC. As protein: CASSSGTRLAKNIQYF.

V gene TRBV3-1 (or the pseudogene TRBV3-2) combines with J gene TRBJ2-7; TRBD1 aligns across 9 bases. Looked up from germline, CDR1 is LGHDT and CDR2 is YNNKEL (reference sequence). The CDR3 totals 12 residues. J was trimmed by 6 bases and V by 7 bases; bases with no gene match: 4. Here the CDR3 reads CASTRQGGEQYF. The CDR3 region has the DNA TGTGCCAGCACCCGACAGGGGGGCGAGCAGTACTTC.

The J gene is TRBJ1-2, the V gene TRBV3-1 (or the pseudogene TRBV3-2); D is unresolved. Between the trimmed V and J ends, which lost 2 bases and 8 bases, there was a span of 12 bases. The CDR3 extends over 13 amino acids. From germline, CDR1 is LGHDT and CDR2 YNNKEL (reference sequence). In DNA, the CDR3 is TGTGCCAGCAGCCAATTTAGAGGGTTAGGCTACACCTTC. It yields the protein CASSQFRGLGYTF.

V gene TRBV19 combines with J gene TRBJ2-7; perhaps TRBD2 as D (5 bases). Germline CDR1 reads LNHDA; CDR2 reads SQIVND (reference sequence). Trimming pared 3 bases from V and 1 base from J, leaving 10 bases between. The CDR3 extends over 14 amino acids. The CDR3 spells CASSIKRDSYEQYF. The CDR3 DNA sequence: TGTGCCAGTAGTATTAAGAGGGATTCCTACGAGCAGTACTTC.

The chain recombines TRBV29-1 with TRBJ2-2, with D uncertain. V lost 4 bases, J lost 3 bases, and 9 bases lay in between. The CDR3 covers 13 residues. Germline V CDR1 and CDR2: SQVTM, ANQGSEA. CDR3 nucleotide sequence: TGCAGCGTTGCTCGTAAATACACCGGGGAGCTGTTTTTT. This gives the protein CSVARKYTGELFF.

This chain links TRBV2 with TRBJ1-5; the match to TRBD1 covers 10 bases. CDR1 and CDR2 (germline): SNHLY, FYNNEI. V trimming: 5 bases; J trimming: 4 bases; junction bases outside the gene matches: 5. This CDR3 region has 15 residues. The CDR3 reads CASSSGQGGNQPQHF. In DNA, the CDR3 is TGTGCCAGCAGTTCTGGACAGGGGGGTAATCAGCCCCAGCATTTT.

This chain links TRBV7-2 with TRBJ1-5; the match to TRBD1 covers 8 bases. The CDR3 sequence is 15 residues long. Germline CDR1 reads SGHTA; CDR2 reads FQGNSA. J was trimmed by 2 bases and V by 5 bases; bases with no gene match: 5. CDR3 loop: CASSLPDRGNQPQHF. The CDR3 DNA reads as TGTGCCAGCAGCCTTCCGGACAGGGGCAATCAGCCCCAGCATTTT.

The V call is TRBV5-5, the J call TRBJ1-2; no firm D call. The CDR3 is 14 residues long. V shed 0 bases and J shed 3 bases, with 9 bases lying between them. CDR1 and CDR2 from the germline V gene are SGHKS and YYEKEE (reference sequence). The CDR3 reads CASSLGQEDYGYTF. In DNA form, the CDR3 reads TGTGCCAGCAGCTTGGGGCAGGAGGACTATGGCTACACCTTC.

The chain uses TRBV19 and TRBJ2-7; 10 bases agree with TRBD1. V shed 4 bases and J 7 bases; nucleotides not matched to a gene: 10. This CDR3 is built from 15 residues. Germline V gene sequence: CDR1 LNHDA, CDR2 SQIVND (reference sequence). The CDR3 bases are TGTGCCAGTAGTACCCCGGGACAGGGGCTCCGAGAGCAGTACTTC. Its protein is CASSTPGQGLREQYF.

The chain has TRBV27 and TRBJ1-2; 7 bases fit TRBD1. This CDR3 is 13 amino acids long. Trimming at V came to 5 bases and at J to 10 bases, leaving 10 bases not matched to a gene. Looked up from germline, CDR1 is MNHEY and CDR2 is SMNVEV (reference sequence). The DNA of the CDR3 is TGTGCCAGCAGTGACAGGGTTTGGGGAGTCTACACCTTC. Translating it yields CASSDRVWGVYTF.

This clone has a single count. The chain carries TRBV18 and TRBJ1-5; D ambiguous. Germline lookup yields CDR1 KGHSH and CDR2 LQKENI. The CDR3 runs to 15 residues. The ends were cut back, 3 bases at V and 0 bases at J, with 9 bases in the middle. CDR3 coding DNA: TGTGCCAGCTCACCTCAAGGAGATAGCAATCAGCCCCAGCATTTT. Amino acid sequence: CASSPQGDSNQPQHF.

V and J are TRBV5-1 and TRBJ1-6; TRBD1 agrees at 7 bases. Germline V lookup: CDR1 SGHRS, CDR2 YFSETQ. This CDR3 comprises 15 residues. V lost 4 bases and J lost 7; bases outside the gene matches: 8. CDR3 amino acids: CASSVGGQKNSPLHF. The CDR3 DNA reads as TGCGCCAGCAGCGTAGGGGGACAGAAAAATTCACCCCTCCACTTT. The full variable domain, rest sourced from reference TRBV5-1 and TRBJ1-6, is KAGVTQTPRYLIKTRGQQVTLSCSPISGHRSVSWYQQTPGQGLQFLFEYFSETQRNKGNFPGRFSGRQFSNSRSEMNVSTLELGDSALYLCASSVGGQKNSPLHFGNGTRLTVT.

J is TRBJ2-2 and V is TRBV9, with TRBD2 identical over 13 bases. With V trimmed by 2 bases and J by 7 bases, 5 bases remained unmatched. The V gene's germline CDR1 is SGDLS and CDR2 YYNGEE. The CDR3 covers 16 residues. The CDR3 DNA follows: TGTGCCAGCAGCGTGACTAGCGGGGGGATCGGCGGGGAGCTGTTTTTT. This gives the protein CASSVTSGGIGGELFF.

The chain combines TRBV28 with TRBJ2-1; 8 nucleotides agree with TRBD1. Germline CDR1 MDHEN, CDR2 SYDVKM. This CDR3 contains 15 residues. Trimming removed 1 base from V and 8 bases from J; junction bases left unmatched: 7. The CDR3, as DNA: TGTGCCAGCAGTTTATTTGGACAGGGTTCGGATGAGCAGTTCTTC. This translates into CASSLFGQGSDEQFF.

CDR3 in amino acids: CATSRAPQDEQYF. In nucleotides, the CDR3 is TGTGCCACCAGCAGAGCTCCCCAGGACGAGCAGTACTTC. The gene calls are TRBV15 and TRBJ2-7; no definite D call. Germline V CDR1 and CDR2: LNHNV, YYDKDF (reference sequence). The ends were cut back, 1 base at V and 5 bases at J, with 9 bases in the middle. This CDR3 is built from 13 residues.

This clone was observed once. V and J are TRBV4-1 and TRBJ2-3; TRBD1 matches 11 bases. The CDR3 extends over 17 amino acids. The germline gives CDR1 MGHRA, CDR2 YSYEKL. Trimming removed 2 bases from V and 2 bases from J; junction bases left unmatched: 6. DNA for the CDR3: TGCGCCAGCAGCCAATGGGGGACAGGGGGGGTCACAGATACGCAGTATTTT. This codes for CASSQWGTGGVTDTQYF.

The CDR3 DNA reads as TGTGCCAACAGGGACAGGGGGGGAACCGGGGAGCTGTTTTTT. Protein sequence: CANRDRGGTGELFF. The chain couples TRBV21-1 to TRBJ2-2; the table's D call, TRBD1, has no DNA check behind it. TRBV21-1 is marked as a pseudogene. The CDR3 length is 14 residues.

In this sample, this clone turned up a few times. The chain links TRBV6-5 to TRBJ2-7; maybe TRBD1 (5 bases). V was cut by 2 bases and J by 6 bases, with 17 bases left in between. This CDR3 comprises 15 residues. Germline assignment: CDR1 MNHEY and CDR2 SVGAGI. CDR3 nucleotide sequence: TGTGCCAGCAGTTACGCCCGGAGACAGTCTCTCGAGCAGTACTTC. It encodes CASSYARRQSLEQYF.

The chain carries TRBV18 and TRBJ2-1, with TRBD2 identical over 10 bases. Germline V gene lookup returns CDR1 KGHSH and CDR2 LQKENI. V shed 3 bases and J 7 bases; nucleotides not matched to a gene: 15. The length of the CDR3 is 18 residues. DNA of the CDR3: TGTGCCAGCTCACCTAGGACTAGCCCTAGCGGGGGTCGGAATGAGCAGTTCTTC. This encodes CASSPRTSPSGGRNEQFF.

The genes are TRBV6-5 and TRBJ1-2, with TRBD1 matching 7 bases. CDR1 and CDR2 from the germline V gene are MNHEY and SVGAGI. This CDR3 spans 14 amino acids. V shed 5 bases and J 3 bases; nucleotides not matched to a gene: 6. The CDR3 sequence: CASSTPTGDYGYTF. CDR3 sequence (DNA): TGTGCCAGCAGTACTCCAACAGGGGACTATGGCTACACCTTC.

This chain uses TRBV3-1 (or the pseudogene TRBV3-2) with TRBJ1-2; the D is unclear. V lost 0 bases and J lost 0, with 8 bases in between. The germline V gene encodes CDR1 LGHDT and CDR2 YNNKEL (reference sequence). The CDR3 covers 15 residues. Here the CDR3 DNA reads TGTGCCAGCAGCCAAGAAGGAGCAGCTAACTATGGCTACACCTTC. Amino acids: CASSQEGAANYGYTF.

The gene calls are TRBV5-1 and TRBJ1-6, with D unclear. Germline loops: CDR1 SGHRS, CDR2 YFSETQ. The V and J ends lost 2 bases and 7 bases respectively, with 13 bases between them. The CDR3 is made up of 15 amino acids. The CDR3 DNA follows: TGCGCCAGCAGCTTCTCGGGATCAGAAAATTCACCCCTCCACTTT. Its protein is CASSFSGSENSPLHF.

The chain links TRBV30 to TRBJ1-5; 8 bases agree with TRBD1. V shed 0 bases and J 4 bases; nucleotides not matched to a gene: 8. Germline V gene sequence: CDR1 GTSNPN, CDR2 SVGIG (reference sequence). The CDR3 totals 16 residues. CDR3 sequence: CAWSVPGGVGNQPQHF. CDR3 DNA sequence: TGTGCCTGGAGTGTCCCAGGGGGCGTAGGAAATCAGCCCCAGCATTTT.

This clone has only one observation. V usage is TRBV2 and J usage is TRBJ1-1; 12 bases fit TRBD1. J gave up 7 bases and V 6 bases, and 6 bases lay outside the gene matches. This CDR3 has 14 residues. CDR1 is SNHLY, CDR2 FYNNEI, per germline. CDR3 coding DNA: TGTGCCAGCAGCGGGACAGGGGGCTCGGGTGAAGCTTTCTTT. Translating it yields CASSGTGGSGEAFF. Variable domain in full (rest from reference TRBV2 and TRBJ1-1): EPEVTQTPSHQVTQMGQEVILRCVPISNHLYFYWYRQILGQKVEFLVSFYNNEISEKSEIFDDQFSVERPDGSNFTLKIRSTKLEDSAMYFCASSGTGGSGEAFFGQGTRLTVV.

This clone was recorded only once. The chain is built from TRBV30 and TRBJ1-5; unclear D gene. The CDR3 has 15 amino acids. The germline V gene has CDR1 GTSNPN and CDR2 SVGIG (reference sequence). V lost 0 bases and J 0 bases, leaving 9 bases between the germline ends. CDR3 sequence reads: CAWSVKEDSNQPQHF. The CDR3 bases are TGTGCCTGGAGTGTTAAGGAGGATAGCAATCAGCCCCAGCATTTT.